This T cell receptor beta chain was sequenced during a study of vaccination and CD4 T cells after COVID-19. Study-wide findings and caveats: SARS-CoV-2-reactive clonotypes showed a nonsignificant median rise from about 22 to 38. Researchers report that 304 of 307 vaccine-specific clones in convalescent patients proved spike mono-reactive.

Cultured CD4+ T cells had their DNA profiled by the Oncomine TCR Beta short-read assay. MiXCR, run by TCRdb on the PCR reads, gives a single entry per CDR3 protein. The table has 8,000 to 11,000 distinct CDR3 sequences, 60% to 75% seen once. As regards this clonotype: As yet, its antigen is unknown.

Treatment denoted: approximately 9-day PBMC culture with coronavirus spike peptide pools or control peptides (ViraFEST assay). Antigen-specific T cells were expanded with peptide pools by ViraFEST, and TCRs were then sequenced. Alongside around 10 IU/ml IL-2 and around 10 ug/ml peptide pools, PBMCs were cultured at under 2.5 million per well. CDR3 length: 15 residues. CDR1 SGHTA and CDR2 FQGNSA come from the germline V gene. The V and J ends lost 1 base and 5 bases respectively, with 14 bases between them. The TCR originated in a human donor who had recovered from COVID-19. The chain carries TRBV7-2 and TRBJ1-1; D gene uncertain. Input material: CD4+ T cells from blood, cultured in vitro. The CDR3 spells CASSLVSGVRTEAFF. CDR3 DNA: TGTGCCAGCAGCTTAGTCTCGGGTGTAAGGACTGAAGCTTTCTTT.